The entry below describes one T cell receptor beta chain. The record originates from a study of blood T cell repertoires in COVID-19. Study overall: Samples representing acute and convalescent COVID-19 were sourced from the United States, Italy and Spain.

The authors' processing: Scientists estimated how many nucleated cells there were by amplifying reference gene primers. Clones were sequenced by immunoSEQ multiplex PCR, and TCRdb holds only the in-frame ones, with some missing. For V, J and clone size, that table is used; D and trimming come from the DNA. This table has 200,000 to 300,000 clones, more than 75% appearing once. Germline loops: CDR1 MRHNA, CDR2 SNTAGT. CDR3 length: 14 residues. The J segment lost 2 bases and the V segment lost 5 bases, leaving 2 bases of the junction unmatched. Participant age was roughly 18 to 89 years, and participants resided in around 24 US areas.

Material for sequencing was PBMCs or T cells enriched from blood (not recorded which). The chain is built from TRBV6-4 and TRBJ2-3; 9 bases align to TRBD2. This receptor was obtained from a woman between 35 and 50 years old with acute COVID-19. The CDR3: CASSPGLATDTQYF. The CDR3 nucleotides are TGTGCCAGCAGTCCGGGACTAGCCACAGATACGCAGTATTTT.